This T cell receptor beta chain derives from a study of beta chain features in type 1 diabetes. The CDR3 has 15 residues. In germline, CDR1 is GTSNPN, CDR2 SVGIG (reference sequence). Trimming removed 0 bases from V and 1 base from J, with 12 bases in between. Study-level results: Fewer insertions but more deletions were seen at VDJ junctions in type 1 diabetes patients. Within each of all four CD4+ subsets, Type 1 diabetes patients had TCRB CDR3s that were moderately but significantly shorter.

The study reverse transcribed the entire isolated RNA, so it sequenced expressed TCRB transcripts. Sequencing was performed with immunoSEQ multiplex PCR; in TCRdb, only in-frame clones are kept and a portion is missing. The sample yields roughly 240,000 clones, around 25% seen once. This clone came up a few times. The target antigen is unknown. The clonotype was recovered from a woman under 40 with type 1 diabetes. The genes are TRBV30 and TRBJ2-5, with D possibly TRBD2 on 7 matching bases. Input material: naive CD4+ T cells from blood. CDR3 DNA: TGTGCCTGGAGTGTGGGGGAGGGGGGCCAAGAGACCCAGTACTTC. It translates to CAWSVGEGGQETQYF.